The clone carrying this T cell receptor beta chain has a count of ten or more. The CDR3 is 14 amino acids. Germline CDR1 and CDR2: SGHTA and FQGNSA. V lost 1 base, J lost 2 bases, and 9 bases lay in between. In TCRdb, the 5' RACE reads were re-called with MiXCR into one record per CDR3 protein. Altogether some 70,000 distinct CDR3 sequences are present, around 21% being singletons, with the ten largest covering 1.4%. These data come from a study of HIV-infected patients and healthy controls. Sequenced: CD4+ T cells from blood. The TCR originated in a human donor in good health. The gene calls are TRBV7-2 and TRBJ2-7; D might be TRBD1 (5 bases). The CDR3 reads CASSLELGPYEQYF. The CDR3 region has the DNA TGTGCCAGCAGCTTAGAGTTGGGGCCCTACGAGCAGTACTTC.